Listed here are 18 T cell receptor beta chains from one sample, sequenced in a study of identical twins. TCRdb reanalysed the 5' RACE reads using MiXCR and keeps one entry per CDR3 protein. The data show about 430,000 distinct CDR3 sequences, around 20% seen once. The sequencing sample was made of naive T cells sorted from blood. The receptors shown here come from a man aged 50 to 60 in good health.

The chain has TRBV4-2 and TRBJ1-2; D unclear. V lost 0 bases, J lost 2 bases, and 13 bases lay in between. Per the germline V gene, CDR1 is LGHNA and CDR2 is YNFKEQ. The CDR3 is 16 residues long. CDR3 bases: TGTGCCAGCAGCCAAGAGTGGCCCGGAAGGAACTATGGCTACACCTTC. It is translated as CASSQEWPGRNYGYTF.

This clonotype was counted ten times or more. The rearrangement uses TRBV7-9 and TRBJ2-7; TRBD1 is a possible D gene (6 bases). CDR1 SEHNR and CDR2 FQNEAQ come from the germline V gene (reference sequence). The CDR3 is made up of 14 amino acids. V was clipped by 5 bases and J by 0 bases, with 11 bases between them. The CDR3 DNA reads TGTGCCAGCAGCCCATGGGACATCTCCTACGAGCAGTACTTC. Translating gives CASSPWDISYEQYF.

V is TRBV7-2 and J is TRBJ2-7; D gene unclear. V dropped 4 bases and J dropped 4 bases, with 11 bases sitting between them. CDR1 and CDR2 from the germline V gene are SGHTA and FQGNSA. The CDR3 extends over 13 amino acids. The CDR3 DNA follows: TGTGCCAGCAGCTCTCCCGAAGTATACGAGCAGTACTTC. This codes for CASSSPEVYEQYF.

This clonotype was observed at least ten times. This rearrangement joins TRBV5-6 to TRBJ2-3; D is possibly TRBD2 (5 bases). In germline, CDR1 is SGHDT, CDR2 YYEEEE. The CDR3 spans 16 residues. With 4 bases removed from V and 0 bases from J, the gap between germline ends came to 15 bases. The CDR3 nucleotides are TGTGCCAGCAGCGGAGAGGACTGGTTTAGCACAGATACGCAGTATTTT. Translated: CASSGEDWFSTDTQYF.

CDR3 residues: CAISERDEQYF. For the CDR3, the DNA is TGTGCCATCAGTGAAAGGGACGAGCAGTACTTC. This sequence joins TRBV10-3 and TRBJ2-7; D is ambiguous. The V end lost 3 bases, the J end lost 5 bases, and 5 bases lay between the germline ends. Per the germline V gene, CDR1 is ENHRY and CDR2 is SYGVKD. This CDR3 has 11 amino acids.

This clonotype was counted ten times or more. The chain is built from TRBV29-1 and TRBJ2-5; D gene unclear. V dropped 5 bases and J dropped 2 bases, with 9 bases sitting between them. This CDR3 region has 12 residues. Germline lookup yields CDR1 SQVTM and CDR2 ANQGSEA. The CDR3 loop reads CSVRPGQETQYF. Written as DNA, the CDR3 is TGCAGCGTTCGGCCAGGACAAGAGACCCAGTACTTC.

The chain carries TRBV20-1 and TRBJ2-1; D possibly corresponds to TRBD1 (6 bases). This CDR3 has 11 amino acids. In germline, CDR1 is DFQATT, CDR2 SNEGSKA (reference sequence). Trimming stripped 3 bases from V and 8 bases from J, with 8 bases between. As DNA, the CDR3 is TGCAGTGCTAGTGGGGGCTATGAGCAGTTCTTC. As protein: CSASGGYEQFF.

This clonotype was counted only a few times. The chain has TRBV10-3 and TRBJ2-1, with 8 bases fitting TRBD2. CDR1 is ENHRY and CDR2 is SYGVKD in the germline V gene. CDR3 length: 12 residues. Unmatched junction bases numbered 6, after V lost 3 bases and J lost 14 bases. In DNA form, the CDR3 reads TGTGCCATCAGTGATGGGGCGGGGGGAAAGTTCTTC. As protein: CAISDGAGGKFF.

This clonotype was counted ten times or more. This chain connects TRBV29-1 to TRBJ2-5; D perhaps matches TRBD2 (5 bases). Germline CDR1 SQVTM, CDR2 ANQGSEA. This CDR3 region has 13 residues. Trimming shortened V by 0 bases and J by 2 bases, and 7 bases separated the two germline ends. CDR3 in DNA: TGCAGCGTTGAAGAAACTAGACAAGAGACCCAGTACTTC. Translating it yields CSVEETRQETQYF.

There are a few counts of this clonotype. The chain joins TRBV18 to TRBJ1-4, with D maybe TRBD1 (5 bases). Trimming shortened V by 2 bases and J by 5 bases, and 9 bases separated the two germline ends. The CDR3 extends over 14 amino acids. The germline gives CDR1 KGHSH, CDR2 LQKENI. The CDR3 here is CASSPGGVNEKLFF. As DNA, the CDR3 is TGTGCCAGCTCACCAGGGGGAGTGAATGAAAAACTGTTTTTT.

This clonotype occurred many times. The CDR3 sequence: CSARAIEVPDTQYF. CDR3 in DNA: TGCAGTGCTAGGGCAATAGAGGTCCCAGATACGCAGTATTTT. The gene calls are TRBV20-1 and TRBJ2-3; D gene uncertain. Trimming cost V 3 bases and J 4 bases, with 14 bases left between them. The CDR3 sequence is 14 residues long. Germline lookup yields CDR1 DFQATT and CDR2 SNEGSKA (reference sequence).

The chain is built from TRBV20-1 and TRBJ2-2; 8 bases agree with TRBD1. This CDR3 region has 15 residues. Per germline, CDR1 DFQATT and CDR2 SNEGSKA (reference sequence). Losses at the gene ends were 4 bases for V and 4 bases for J; bases not matched to a gene: 8. CDR3 nucleotides: TGCAGTGCTACCCCAGGGGGCAGGGTCACCGGGGAGCTGTTTTTT. It codes for CSATPGGRVTGELFF.

This clonotype was seen many times. The CDR3 loop reads CATSRDPATKNIQYF. The CDR3 DNA sequence: TGTGCCACCAGCAGAGATCCAGCTACCAAAAACATTCAGTACTTC. The J gene is TRBJ2-4, the V gene TRBV15, with D hard to call. Per germline, CDR1 LNHNV and CDR2 YYDKDF (reference sequence). This CDR3 region has 15 residues. Trimming pared 0 bases from V and 2 bases from J, leaving 8 bases between. Supplemented by reference TRBV15 and TRBJ2-4, the full variable domain reads DAMVIQNPRYQVTQFGKPVTLSCSQTLNHNVMYWYQQKSSQAPKLLFHYYDKDFNNEADTPDNFQSRRPNTSFCFLDIRSPGLGDTAMYLCATSRDPATKNIQYFGAGTRLSVL.

There are a few counts of this clonotype. V usage is TRBV29-1 and J usage is TRBJ2-3; tentative D call: TRBD2 (6 bases). Deletions cut 8 bases from V and 1 base from J, with 10 bases between. CDR3 size: 12 residues. CDR1 SQVTM and CDR2 ANQGSEA come from the germline V gene. CDR3 sequence: CSYSGGTDTQYF. CDR3 DNA sequence: TGCAGCTATTCGGGGGGCACAGATACGCAGTATTTT.

This chain connects TRBV25-1 to TRBJ2-7, with 9 bases fitting TRBD1. This CDR3 is built from 15 residues. V was clipped by 3 bases and J by 4 bases; unmatched bases: 7. Germline V gene data show CDR1 as MGHDK and CDR2 as SYGVNS. The CDR3 region is CASSEGTGIAYEQYF. The CDR3 DNA reads TGTGCCAGCAGTGAGGGGACAGGGATTGCGTACGAGCAGTACTTC.

The chain is built from TRBV9 and TRBJ2-2; 8 bases are shared with TRBD2. Per the germline V gene, CDR1 is SGDLS and CDR2 is YYNGEE. This CDR3 region has 16 residues. Losses at the gene ends were 3 bases for V and 0 bases for J; bases not matched to a gene: 4. The CDR3 sequence: CASSDLAGTNTGELFF. CDR3 bases: TGTGCCAGCAGCGACCTAGCGGGTACGAACACCGGGGAGCTGTTTTTT.

This clonotype has at least ten counts. The chain joins TRBV20-1 to TRBJ2-5; D is unresolved. This CDR3 contains 11 residues. In germline, CDR1 is DFQATT, CDR2 SNEGSKA (reference sequence). V lost 6 bases to trimming and J lost 5 bases, with 10 bases between them. The DNA for the CDR3 is TGCAGTGCCCTCGTCTCGGAGACCCAGTACTTC. Residues: CSALVSETQYF.

This clonotype showed up just a few times. The V call is TRBV12-3 or TRBV12-4, the J call TRBJ1-5; 7 positions agree with TRBD1. V dropped 7 bases and J dropped 4; count of bases not matched to a gene: 7. The CDR3 is 14 residues long. CDR3 region: CASTTGQVNQPQHF. The CDR3 nucleotides read TGTGCCAGCACTACAGGACAGGTGAATCAGCCCCAGCATTTT.